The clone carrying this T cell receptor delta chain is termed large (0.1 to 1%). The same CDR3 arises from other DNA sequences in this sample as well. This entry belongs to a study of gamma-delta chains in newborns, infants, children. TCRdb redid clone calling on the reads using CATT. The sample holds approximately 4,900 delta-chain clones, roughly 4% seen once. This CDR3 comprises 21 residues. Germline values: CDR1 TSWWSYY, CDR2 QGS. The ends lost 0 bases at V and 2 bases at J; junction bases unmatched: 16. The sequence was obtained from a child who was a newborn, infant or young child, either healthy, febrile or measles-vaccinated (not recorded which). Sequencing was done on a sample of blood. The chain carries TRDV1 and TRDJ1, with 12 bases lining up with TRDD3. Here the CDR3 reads CALGELLPYWGIHDLTDKLIF. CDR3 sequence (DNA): TGTGCTCTTGGGGAACTGCTACCCTACTGGGGGATACATGACCTAACCGATAAACTCATCTTT.